This entry lists 5 T cell receptor beta chains sequenced from one sample in a study of T cells in localized non-small cell lung cancer. Measured with immunoSEQ multiplex PCR; TCRdb has only the in-frame clones, and not every one. The sample includes about 9,200 clones, roughly 90% of them seen just once. The source was peripheral blood, collected before any cancer treatment. The receptors derive from a female donor of 60 years or more with stage II squamous cell lung carcinoma.

The J gene is TRBJ1-1, the V gene TRBV5-1; maybe TRBD1 (6 bases). There are 15 residues in the CDR3. Germline loops: CDR1 SGHRS, CDR2 YFSETQ. Between the trimmed V and J ends, which lost 0 bases and 4 bases, there was a span of 13 bases. CDR3 nucleotide sequence: TGCGCCAGCAGCTTGGATGGGGGCCGGGGCACTGAAGCTTTCTTT. This encodes CASSLDGGRGTEAFF.

The chain combines TRBV4-1 with TRBJ2-1; 10 bases align to TRBD2. The germline V gene encodes CDR1 MGHRA and CDR2 YSYEKL. The CDR3 spans 18 residues. Trimming took 0 bases from V and 7 from J; bases not matched to a gene: 12. DNA for the CDR3: TGCGCCAGCAGCCAAGATCAAGGTGTAGCGGGAGGCGGTAATGAGCAGTTCTTC. Its protein product is CASSQDQGVAGGGNEQFF.

The chain joins TRBV28 to TRBJ2-5, with 8 bases matching TRBD2. The CDR3 length is 15 residues. J lost 5 bases, V lost 5 bases, and 10 bases had no gene match. Germline V gene lookup returns CDR1 MDHEN and CDR2 SYDVKM. This chain's CDR3 is CASSVLRGGAETQYF. CDR3 DNA: TGTGCCAGCAGTGTCCTTCGGGGGGGCGCCGAGACCCAGTACTTC.

The rearrangement joins TRBV28 to TRBJ1-5; D gene uncertain. This CDR3 spans 16 amino acids. The V gene lost 3 bases and the J gene lost 7 bases, with 19 bases spanning the gap. Germline-derived CDR1 and CDR2 are MDHEN and SYDVKM. In DNA form, the CDR3 reads TGTGCCAGCAGTTTTCTCGGGTCCTCCTCTACGCAGCCCCAGCATTTT. Translated: CASSFLGSSSTQPQHF. Filled out from reference TRBV28 and TRBJ1-5, the complete variable domain reads DVKVTQSSRYLVKRTGEKVFLECVQDMDHENMFWYRQDPGLGLRLIYFSYDVKMKEKGDIPEGYSVSREKKERFSLILESASTNQTSMYLCASSFLGSSSTQPQHFGDGTRLSIL.

The chain couples TRBV20-1 to TRBJ2-7; D is undetermined. CDR3 length equals 11 residues. V was trimmed by 3 bases and J by 6 bases, leaving 9 bases between them. Germline loops: CDR1 DFQATT, CDR2 SNEGSKA (reference sequence). The CDR3 nucleotides read TGCAGTGCTAGTACAACGGGCGAGCAGTACTTC. It encodes CSASTTGEQYF.